The clone carrying this T cell receptor beta chain occurred many times. Its antigen is as yet unknown. The same CDR3 also results from other DNA sequences found in this sample. This entry comes from a study of metastatic and nonmetastatic thyroid tumors. From the PCR reads, TCRdb re-called clones with MiXCR. This table has about 82,000 clones, 12% appearing once. Findings and caveats of the study: Benign nodules were reported to have significantly lower TCR beta diversity than malignant thyroid tumors, in blood and tumor.

Thyroid surgery took place with no prior treatment in any patient. This clonotype originated in a female donor with papillary thyroid cancer or a benign thyroid nodule (not recorded which). Some clones in this sample may be carry-over from other donors' samples. Source material: tumor tissue.

CDR3 protein: CASSYGMGTEAFF. CDR3 bases: TGTGCCAGCAGTTACGGAATGGGCACTGAAGCTTTCTTT. J is TRBJ1-1 and V is TRBV6-5; no clear D. Trimming took 2 bases from V and 4 from J, leaving 8 bases between them. Germline V gene data show CDR1 as MNHEY and CDR2 as SVGAGI. This CDR3 is built from 13 residues.